Shown below are 7 T cell receptor beta chains from a single sample sequenced in a study of T cells in Graves' hyperthyroidism and ophthalmopathy. What was amplified from RNA transcripts were TCR beta CDR3 regions. The HTBI primer set served for first-round RT-PCR of the TCR CDR3. MiXCR, run by TCRdb on the multiplex PCR reads, gives a single entry per CDR3 protein. This sample yields 400,000 to 600,000 distinct CDR3 sequences, of which about 16% are seen a single time; around 32% belongs to the top ten. Input material: blood. The receptors were gathered from a woman in her twenties or thirties with Graves' ophthalmopathy.

This clonotype was counted ten times or more. The chain uses TRBV5-6 and TRBJ2-3, with D perhaps matching TRBD1 or TRBD2 (5 bases each). Germline V gene data show CDR1 as SGHDT and CDR2 as YYEEEE. This CDR3 has 14 amino acids. Trimming shortened V by 6 bases and J by 5 bases, and 16 bases separated the two germline ends. The CDR3 protein is CASTRGKTGDTQYF. The DNA for the CDR3 is TGTGCCAGCACCCGGGGCAAAACGGGAGATACGCAGTATTTT. Variable domain in full (rest from reference TRBV5-6 and TRBJ2-3): DAGVTQSPTHLIKTRGQQVTLRCSPKSGHDTVSWYQQALGQGPQFIFQYYEEEERQRGNFPDRFSGHQFPNYSSELNVNALLLGDSALYLCASTRGKTGDTQYFGPGTRLTVL.

The V call is TRBV11-1, the J call TRBJ2-4; D is possibly TRBD1 or TRBD2 (5 bases each). There are 16 residues in the CDR3. CDR1 and CDR2 (germline): SGHAT, FQDESV (reference sequence). The germline V and J ends were trimmed by 4 bases and 1 base, with 14 bases remaining between them. The CDR3 region has the DNA TGTGCCAGCAGCTCGAGGGGTGCGCGTGCCAAAAACATTCAGTACTTC. Protein sequence: CASSSRGARAKNIQYF. The entire variable domain, with the rest obtained from reference TRBV11-1 and TRBJ2-4, is as follows: EAEVAQSPRYKITEKSQAVAFWCDPISGHATLYWYRQILGQGPELLVQFQDESVVDDSQLPKDRFSAERLKGVDSTLKIQPAELGDSAMYLCASSSRGARAKNIQYFGAGTRLSVL.

This clonotype occurred a few times. This sequence joins TRBV4-1 and TRBJ2-1, with D tentatively TRBD1 (6 bases). V lost 1 base to trimming and J lost 13 bases, with 14 bases between them. The CDR3 sequence is 13 residues long. Germline V CDR1 and CDR2: MGHRA, YSYEKL. CDR3 coding DNA: TGCGCCAGCAGCCAAGTGGGGTGGGGGCAACAGTTCTTC. It specifies CASSQVGWGQQFF.

Many counts were recorded for this clonotype. The J gene is TRBJ2-5, the V gene TRBV28; 8 positions agree with TRBD2. This CDR3 has 17 residues. CDR1 and CDR2 (germline): MDHEN, SYDVKM. With V trimmed by 1 base and J by 6 bases, 13 bases remained unmatched. The CDR3 region is CASSLFGGGGRLKTQYF. Written as DNA, the CDR3 is TGTGCCAGCAGTTTATTCGGGGGGGGGGGTAGACTGAAGACCCAGTACTTC.

This clonotype occurred a few times. The chain couples TRBV19 to TRBJ1-1; TRBD1 might be the D (5 bases). V was clipped by 7 bases and J by 2 bases, with 14 bases between them. The CDR3 is made up of 14 amino acids. The germline gives CDR1 LNHDA, CDR2 SQIVND (reference sequence). CDR3 sequence reads: CASTQGMGNTEAFF. In DNA, the CDR3 is TGTGCCAGTACCCAGGGTATGGGAAACACTGAAGCTTTCTTT. The whole variable domain, filled in from reference TRBV19 and TRBJ1-1, reads DGGITQSPKYLFRKEGQNVTLSCEQNLNHDAMYWYRQDPGQGLRLIYYSQIVNDFQKGDIAEGYSVSREKKESFPLTVTSAQKNPTAFYLCASTQGMGNTEAFFGQGTRLTVV.

This clonotype appeared a few times. CDR3 protein: CASIQQGYENTEAFF. CDR3 bases: TGTGCCAGCATTCAACAGGGATACGAGAACACTGAAGCTTTCTTT. The chain links TRBV6-1 to TRBJ1-1, with D perhaps matching TRBD1 (6 bases). The CDR3 has 15 residues. The germline V gene has CDR1 MNHNS and CDR2 SASEGT. The V end lost 7 bases, the J end lost 1 base, and 16 bases lay between the germline ends.

This clonotype was detected many times. The chain's CDR3 is CASRPGQFNQPQHF. The CDR3 nucleotides are TGTGCCAGCAGACCGGGACAGTTCAATCAGCCCCAGCATTTT. The rearrangement joins TRBV12-3 or TRBV12-4 to TRBJ1-5; 7 nucleotides line up with TRBD1. After removal of 6 bases from V and 3 bases from J, the junction contained 5 bases not matched to a gene. This CDR3 contains 14 residues.